Following are 10 T cell receptor beta chains from one sample sequenced in a study of blood T cell repertoires in COVID-19. Libraries were prepared by immunoSEQ multiplex PCR; TCRdb keeps only in-frame clonotypes and omits some of them. The sample has fewer than 200,000 clones; 75% to 90% are singletons. The sample was peripheral blood. Receptors were obtained from a woman between 70 and 85 years old with COVID-19, enrolled during active disease.

J is TRBJ2-3 and V is TRBV7-9; TRBD2 aligns across 13 bases. V was clipped by 5 bases and J by 4 bases; unmatched bases: 15. This CDR3 spans 19 amino acids. From germline, CDR1 is SEHNR and CDR2 FQNEAQ (reference sequence). CDR3 DNA: TGTGCCAGCAGCATAAGGGGGCAAACTAGCGGGAGGGCTTCAGATACGCAGTATTTT. It codes for CASSIRGQTSGRASDTQYF.

This chain uses TRBV28 with TRBJ2-7; 11 positions agree with TRBD1. Germline V gene lookup returns CDR1 MDHEN and CDR2 SYDVKM. V lost 5 bases, J lost 4 bases, and 7 bases stayed unmatched. The CDR3 is 15 residues long. CDR3 amino acids: CASSPPGTGGYEQYF. As DNA, the CDR3 is TGTGCCAGCAGTCCCCCCGGGACAGGGGGATACGAGCAGTACTTC.

CDR3 DNA sequence: TGTGCCAGCTCACGACTAGCGGGGTCGAACACCGGGGAGCTGTTTTTT. Translating gives CASSRLAGSNTGELFF. The J gene is TRBJ2-2, the V gene TRBV5-6, with 11 bases aligning to TRBD2. Germline V gene data show CDR1 as SGHDT and CDR2 as YYEEEE. The CDR3 loop spans 16 amino acids. J gave up 0 bases and V 7 bases, and 5 bases lay outside the gene matches.

The chain employs TRBV10-2 and TRBJ2-7; 7 nucleotides align to TRBD1. Germline CDR1 reads WSHSY; CDR2 reads SAAADI. The CDR3 has 16 residues. The V segment lost 5 bases and the J segment 2 bases; nucleotides outside the gene matches: 12. The CDR3 nucleotides read TGCGCCAGCAGTCAGAGGGGGCAGGGGCAGACCTACGAGCAGTACTTC. Translation: CASSQRGQGQTYEQYF.

The V call is TRBV5-8, the J call TRBJ2-2; D is perhaps TRBD1 (5 bases). CDR1 is SGHTS and CDR2 is YDEGEE in the germline V gene. The V and J ends lost 4 bases and 3 bases respectively, with 7 bases between them. The CDR3 is 13 residues long. DNA of the CDR3: TGTGCCAGCAGCGGACACTACACCGGGGAGCTGTTTTTT. It encodes CASSGHYTGELFF.

The chain has TRBV7-8 and TRBJ1-2; 7 nucleotides agree with TRBD1. The J segment lost 4 bases and the V segment lost 3 bases, leaving 5 bases of the junction unmatched. CDR1 is SGHVS and CDR2 is FQNEAQ in the germline V gene. The CDR3 sequence is 14 residues long. In DNA form, the CDR3 reads TGTGCCAGCAGCTTCCGGGAGGGGGCCTATGGCTACACCTTC. Translation: CASSFREGAYGYTF.

The rearrangement uses TRBV15 and TRBJ1-5; D gene unclear. CDR1 is LNHNV, CDR2 YYDKDF, per germline (reference sequence). The V and J ends lost 8 bases and 0 bases respectively, with 8 bases between them. CDR3 length: 13 amino acids. CDR3 in DNA: TGTGCCACCGGGGAGGATAGCAATCAGCCCCAGCATTTT. Protein product: CATGEDSNQPQHF.

The genes are TRBV5-1 and TRBJ1-2; the match to TRBD1 covers 7 bases. The V gene's germline CDR1 is SGHRS and CDR2 YFSETQ. The CDR3 length is 14 residues. V shed 5 bases, J shed 0 bases, and the junction held 4 bases outside the gene matches. This chain's CDR3 is CASSLTGTNYGYTF. CDR3 in DNA: TGCGCCAGCAGTCTGACAGGGACTAACTATGGCTACACCTTC.

The J gene is TRBJ1-2, the V gene TRBV5-5; 7 bases map to TRBD1. CDR1 and CDR2 (germline): SGHKS, YYEKEE (reference sequence). Losses at the gene ends were 0 bases for V and 8 bases for J; bases not matched to a gene: 10. CDR3 length: 15 amino acids. This chain's CDR3 is CASSLAWGRDRGYTF. In DNA, the CDR3 is TGTGCCAGCAGCTTGGCTTGGGGCAGGGACAGAGGCTACACCTTC.

The rearrangement links TRBV11-3 to TRBJ2-5; weak D call: TRBD1 (6 bases). There are 14 residues in the CDR3. Germline lookup yields CDR1 SGHNT and CDR2 YENEEA. Trimming took off 5 bases at V and 5 bases at J, with 15 bases between the two ends. In DNA form, the CDR3 reads TGTGCCAGCAGCATCGGCAGGGGTTCGGAGACCCAGTACTTC. The encoded protein is CASSIGRGSETQYF.